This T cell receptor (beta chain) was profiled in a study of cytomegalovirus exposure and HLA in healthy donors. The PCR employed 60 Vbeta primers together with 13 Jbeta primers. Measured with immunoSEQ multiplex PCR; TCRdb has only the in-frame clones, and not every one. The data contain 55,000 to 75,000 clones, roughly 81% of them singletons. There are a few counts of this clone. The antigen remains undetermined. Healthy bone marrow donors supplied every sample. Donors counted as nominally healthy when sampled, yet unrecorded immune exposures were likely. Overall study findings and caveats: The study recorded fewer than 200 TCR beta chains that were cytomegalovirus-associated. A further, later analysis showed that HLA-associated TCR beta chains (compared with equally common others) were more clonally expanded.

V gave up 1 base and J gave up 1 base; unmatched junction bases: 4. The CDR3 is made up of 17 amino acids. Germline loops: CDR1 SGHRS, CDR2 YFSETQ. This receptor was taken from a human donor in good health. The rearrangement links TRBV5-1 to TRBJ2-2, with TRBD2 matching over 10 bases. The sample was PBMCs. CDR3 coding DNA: TGCGCCAGCAGCTTGAGGGCTAGCGGGAGGAACACCGGGGAGCTGTTTTTT. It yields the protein CASSLRASGRNTGELFF. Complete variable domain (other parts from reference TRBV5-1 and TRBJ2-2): KAGVTQTPRYLIKTRGQQVTLSCSPISGHRSVSWYQQTPGQGLQFLFEYFSETQRNKGNFPGRFSGRQFSNSRSEMNVSTLELGDSALYLCASSLRASGRNTGELFFGEGSRLTVL.